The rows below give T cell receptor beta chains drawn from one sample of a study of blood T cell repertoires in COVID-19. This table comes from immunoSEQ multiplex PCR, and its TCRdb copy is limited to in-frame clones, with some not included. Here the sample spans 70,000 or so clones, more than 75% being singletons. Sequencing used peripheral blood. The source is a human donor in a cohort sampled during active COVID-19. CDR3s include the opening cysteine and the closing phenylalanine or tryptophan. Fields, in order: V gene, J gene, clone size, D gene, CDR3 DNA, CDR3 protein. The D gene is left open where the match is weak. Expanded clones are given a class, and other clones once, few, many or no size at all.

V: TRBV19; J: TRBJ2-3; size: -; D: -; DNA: TGTGCCAGTAGTATAGCTAGCGAACGCACAGATACGCAGTATTTT; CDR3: CASSIASERTDTQYF
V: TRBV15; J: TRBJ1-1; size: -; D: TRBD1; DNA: TGTGCCACCAGCGCAAACAGGGGATTGACTGAAGCTTTCTTT; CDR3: CATSANRGLTEAFF
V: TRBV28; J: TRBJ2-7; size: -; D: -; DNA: TGTGCCAGCAGTTCTGGGGCGCCCTACGAGCAGTACTTC; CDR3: CASSSGAPYEQYF
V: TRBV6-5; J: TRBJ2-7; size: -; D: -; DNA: TGTGCCAGCAGCCCCCGGACTACCGCAAATTACGAGCAGTACTTC; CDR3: CASSPRTTANYEQYF
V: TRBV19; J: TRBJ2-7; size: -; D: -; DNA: TGTGCCAGTAGTATTTTGGGCACCACCGCCTACGAGCAGTACTTC; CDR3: CASSILGTTAYEQYF
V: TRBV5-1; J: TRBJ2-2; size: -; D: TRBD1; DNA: TGCGCCAGCAGCTTGGGGGACAGGGGGCTGGCCGGGGAGCTGTTTTTT; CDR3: CASSLGDRGLAGELFF
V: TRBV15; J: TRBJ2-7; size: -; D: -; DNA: TGTGCCACCAGCAGAGATCAGGGAAAGCGCTTCTCCTACGAGCAGTACTTC; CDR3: CATSRDQGKRFSYEQYF
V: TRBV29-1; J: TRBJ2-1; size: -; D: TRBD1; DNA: TGCAGCGTTGGGTTACCGGGACAGGGGGAAGAGCAGTTCTTC; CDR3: CSVGLPGQGEEQFF
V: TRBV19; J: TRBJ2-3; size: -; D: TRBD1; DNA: TGTGCCAGTGGGGGACAGGGGCCTGATACGCAGTATTTT; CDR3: CASGGQGPDTQYF
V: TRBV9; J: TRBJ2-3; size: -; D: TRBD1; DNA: TGTGCCAGCAGCGCCCGGACAGGGGTTACAGATACGCAGTATTTT; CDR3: CASSARTGVTDTQYF
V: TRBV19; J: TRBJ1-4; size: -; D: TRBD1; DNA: TGTGCCACCGCGGACAGGGGGCGCGCTAATGAAAAACTGTTTTTT; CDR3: CATADRGRANEKLFF
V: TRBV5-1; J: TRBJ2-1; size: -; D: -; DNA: TGCGCCAGCAGCTCCCGTAGCGGCGACAATGAGCAGTTCTTC; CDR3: CASSSRSGDNEQFF
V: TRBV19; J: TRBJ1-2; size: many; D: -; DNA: TGTGCCAGTACCAAGACAGAATTGTATGGCTACACCTTC; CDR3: CASTKTELYGYTF
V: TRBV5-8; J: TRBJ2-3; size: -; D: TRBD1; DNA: TGTGCCAGCATCAAGGGACAGGCCCCTAGCACAGATACGCAGTATTTT; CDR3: CASIKGQAPSTDTQYF
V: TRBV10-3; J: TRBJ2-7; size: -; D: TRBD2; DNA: TGTGCCACCCGGCGGGGGGAGGACGAGCAGTACTTC; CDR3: CATRRGEDEQYF
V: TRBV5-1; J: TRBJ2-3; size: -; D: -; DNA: TGCGCCAGCAGCCATAGGACAGATACTAGCACAGATACGCAGTATTTT; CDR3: CASSHRTDTSTDTQYF
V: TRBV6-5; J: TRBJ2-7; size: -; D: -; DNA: TGTGCCAGCAGCCGGGACACCTCCTACGAGCAGTACTTC; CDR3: CASSRDTSYEQYF
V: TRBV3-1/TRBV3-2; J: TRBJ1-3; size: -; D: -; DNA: TGTGCCAGCAGCCTGAGAGAAAACACCATATATTTT; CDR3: CASSLRENTIYF
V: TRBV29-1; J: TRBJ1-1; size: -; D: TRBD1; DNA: TGCAGCGTCGAGGACAGGGGGCGCCTCACTGAAGCTTTCTTT; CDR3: CSVEDRGRLTEAFF
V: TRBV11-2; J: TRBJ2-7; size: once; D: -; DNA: TGTGCCAGCAGCTTACGTACAGGTCCCTACGAGCAGTACTTC; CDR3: CASSLRTGPYEQYF
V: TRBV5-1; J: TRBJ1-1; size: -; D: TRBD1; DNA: TGCGCCAGCAGGAAACCGGGACAGGGGTTAACCAACCCTGAAGCTTTCTTT; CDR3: CASRKPGQGLTNPEAFF
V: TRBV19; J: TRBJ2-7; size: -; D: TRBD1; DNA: TGTGCCAGTAGTGCCTCCGGGACAGCCTACGAGCAGTACTTC; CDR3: CASSASGTAYEQYF
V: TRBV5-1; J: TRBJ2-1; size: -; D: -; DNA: TGCGCCAGCAGCTTGGCCCAGGGTTCGAGGAATGAGCAGTTCTTC; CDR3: CASSLAQGSRNEQFF
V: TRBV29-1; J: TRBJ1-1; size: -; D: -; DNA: TGCAGCGTTGTGTCTGGGCCAACCCGACGCACTGAAGCTTTCTTT; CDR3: CSVVSGPTRRTEAFF
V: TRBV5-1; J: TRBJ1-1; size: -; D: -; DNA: TGCGCCAGCAGCTTGGCCCCCCGCCGAGTGAACACTGAAGCTTTCTTT; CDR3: CASSLAPRRVNTEAFF
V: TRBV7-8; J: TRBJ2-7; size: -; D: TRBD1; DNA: TGTGCCAGCAGCAACCAGGGGGCGGTTCGCGAGCAGTACTTC; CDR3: CASSNQGAVREQYF
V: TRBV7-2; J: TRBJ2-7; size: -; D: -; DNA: TGTGCCAGCAGCCAGGCGGAGGGAGGCGAGCAGTACTTC; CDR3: CASSQAEGGEQYF
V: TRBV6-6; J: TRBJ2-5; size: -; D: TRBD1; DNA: TGTGCCAGCAGTTTCACAGGGGGCACAGAGACCCAGTACTTC; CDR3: CASSFTGGTETQYF
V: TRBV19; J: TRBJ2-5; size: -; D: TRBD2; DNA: TGTGCCAGTAGTAGGACTAGCGGGAGAGAGACCCAGTACTTC; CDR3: CASSRTSGRETQYF
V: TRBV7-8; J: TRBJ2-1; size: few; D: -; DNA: TGTGCCAGCAGCCTGCAGACGGGGGAAAATGAGCAGTTCTTC; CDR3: CASSLQTGENEQFF
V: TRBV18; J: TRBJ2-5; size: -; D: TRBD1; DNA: TGTGCCAGCTCACCGGGACAGGGGGAGTGGCAAGAGACCCAGTACTTC; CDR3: CASSPGQGEWQETQYF
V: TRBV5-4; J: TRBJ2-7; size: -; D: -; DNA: TGTGCCAGCAGCAAAGACATCCACTCCTACGAGCAGTACTTC; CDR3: CASSKDIHSYEQYF
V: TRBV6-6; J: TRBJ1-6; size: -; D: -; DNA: TGTGCCAGCGCCTTGTATCCTAGTAATTCACCCCTCCACTTT; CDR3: CASALYPSNSPLHF
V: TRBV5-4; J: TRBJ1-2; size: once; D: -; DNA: TGTGCCAGCAGCTCCCAGGGGCTGCTAAACTATGGCTACACCTTC; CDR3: CASSSQGLLNYGYTF
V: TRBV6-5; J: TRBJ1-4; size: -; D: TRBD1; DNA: TGTGCCAGCAGCACAGGGGGCTCTACTAATGAAAAACTGTTTTTT; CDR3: CASSTGGSTNEKLFF
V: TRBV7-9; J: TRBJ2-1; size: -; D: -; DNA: TGTGCCAGCAGCTTAGCGACGACTTACAATGAGCAGTTCTTC; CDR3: CASSLATTYNEQFF
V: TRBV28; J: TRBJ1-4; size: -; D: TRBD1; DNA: TGTGCCAGCAGTAGGACAGGGGTGAATGAAAAACTGTTTTTT; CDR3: CASSRTGVNEKLFF
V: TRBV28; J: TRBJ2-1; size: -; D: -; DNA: TGTGCCAGCAGCCGCCCTAGTGCGGGATTCCTCGACAATGAGCAGTTCTTC; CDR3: CASSRPSAGFLDNEQFF
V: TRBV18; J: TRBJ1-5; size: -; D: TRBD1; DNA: TGTGCCAGCTCAGCAGGGACAGGGGATCAGCCCCAGCATTTT; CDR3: CASSAGTGDQPQHF
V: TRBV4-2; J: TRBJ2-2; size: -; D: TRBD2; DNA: TGTGCCAGCAGCAGACTAGCGGTGAACACCGGGGAGCTGTTTTTT; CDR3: CASSRLAVNTGELFF
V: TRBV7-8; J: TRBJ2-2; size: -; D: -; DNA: TGTGCCAGCAGCTTAGGAGGAAATTCGAACACCGGGGAGCTGTTTTTT; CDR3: CASSLGGNSNTGELFF
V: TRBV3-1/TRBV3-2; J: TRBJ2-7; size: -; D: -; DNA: TGTGCCAGCAGCCACTGGGAGTCCCCCTACGAGCAGTACTTC; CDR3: CASSHWESPYEQYF
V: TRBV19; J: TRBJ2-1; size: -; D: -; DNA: TGTGCCAGTAGTATATTTGCGGATAGCTCCTACAATGAGCAGTTCTTC; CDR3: CASSIFADSSYNEQFF
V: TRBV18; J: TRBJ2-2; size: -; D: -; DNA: TGTGCCAGCTCACCAGAGGGAAACACCGGGGAGCTGTTTTTT; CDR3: CASSPEGNTGELFF
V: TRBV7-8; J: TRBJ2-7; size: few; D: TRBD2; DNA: TGTGCCAGCAGCTTCTTGGGACTAGCGGGAGGGGGAGAGCAGTACTTC; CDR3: CASSFLGLAGGGEQYF
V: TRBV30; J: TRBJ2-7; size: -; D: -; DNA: TGTGCCTGGAGTCAGGGAAGGGGCACCTACGAGCAGTACTTC; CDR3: CAWSQGRGTYEQYF
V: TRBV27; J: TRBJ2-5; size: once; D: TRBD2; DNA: TGTGCCAGCAGTTACAATAGCGGGAGTGGGGAGACCCAGTACTTC; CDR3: CASSYNSGSGETQYF
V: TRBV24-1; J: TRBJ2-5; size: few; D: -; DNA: TGTGCCACCAGTGATTTCCGGAGCCAAGAGACCCAGTACTTC; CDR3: CATSDFRSQETQYF
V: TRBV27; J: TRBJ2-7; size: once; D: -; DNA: TGTGCCAGCATGGCCAGGGGGGCCTACGAGCAGTACTTC; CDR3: CASMARGAYEQYF
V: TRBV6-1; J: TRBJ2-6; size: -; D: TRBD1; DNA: TGTGCCAGCAGTGAAGATGGGGTGGGACAGGTATTCACTGGGGCCAACGTCCTGACTTTC; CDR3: CASSEDGVGQVFTGANVLTF
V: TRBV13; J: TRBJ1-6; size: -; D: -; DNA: TGTGCCAGCAGGGTAAGGGGAAGGACAGTGAATTCACCCCTCCACTTT; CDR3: CASRVRGRTVNSPLHF
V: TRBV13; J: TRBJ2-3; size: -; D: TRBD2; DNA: TGTGCCAGCAGCTTAGCGTCTAGCGGGTTCACAGATACGCAGTATTTT; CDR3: CASSLASSGFTDTQYF
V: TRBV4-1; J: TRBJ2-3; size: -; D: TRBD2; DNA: TGCGCCAGCAGCGGGGGGACTAGCGTGACAGATACGCAGTATTTT; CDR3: CASSGGTSVTDTQYF
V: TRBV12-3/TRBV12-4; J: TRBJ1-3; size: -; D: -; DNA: TGTGCCAACTCGGACAATCGGGGAAACACCATATATTTT; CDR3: CANSDNRGNTIYF
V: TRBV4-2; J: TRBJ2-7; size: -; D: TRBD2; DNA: TGTGCCAGCAGCCTTAATTTGGCGGGAGTATCCGAGCAGTACTTC; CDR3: CASSLNLAGVSEQYF
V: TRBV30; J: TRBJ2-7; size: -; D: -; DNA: TGTGCCTGGAGAGCGTCATGGCATACACTCAACGAGCAGTACTTC; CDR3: CAWRASWHTLNEQYF
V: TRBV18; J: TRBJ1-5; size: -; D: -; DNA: TGTGCCAGCTCACCAGGACAGTATAGCAATCAGCCCCAGCATTTT; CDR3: CASSPGQYSNQPQHF
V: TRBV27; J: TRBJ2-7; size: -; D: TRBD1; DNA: TGTGCCAGCAGTAGCATAGTCAGGGGGCTTTACGAGCAGTACTTC; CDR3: CASSSIVRGLYEQYF
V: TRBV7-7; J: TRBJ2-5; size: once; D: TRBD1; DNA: TGTGCTAGCAGCTCTACCACCGGGACAGGCATTCCAGAGACCCAGTACTTC; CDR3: CASSSTTGTGIPETQYF